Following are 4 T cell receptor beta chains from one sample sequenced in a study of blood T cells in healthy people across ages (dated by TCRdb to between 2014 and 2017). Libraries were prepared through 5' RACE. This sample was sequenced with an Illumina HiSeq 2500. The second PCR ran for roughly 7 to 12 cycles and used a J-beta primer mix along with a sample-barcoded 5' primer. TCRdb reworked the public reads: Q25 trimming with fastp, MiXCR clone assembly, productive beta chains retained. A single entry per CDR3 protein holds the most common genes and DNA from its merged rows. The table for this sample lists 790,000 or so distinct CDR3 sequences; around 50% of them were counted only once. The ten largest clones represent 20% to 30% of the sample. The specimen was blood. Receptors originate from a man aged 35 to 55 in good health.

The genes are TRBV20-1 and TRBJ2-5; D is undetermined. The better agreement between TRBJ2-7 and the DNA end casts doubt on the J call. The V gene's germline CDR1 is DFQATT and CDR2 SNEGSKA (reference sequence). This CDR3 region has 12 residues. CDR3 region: CSARENSYEQYF. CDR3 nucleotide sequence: TGCAGTGCTAGAGAAAACTCCTACGAGCAGTACTTC.

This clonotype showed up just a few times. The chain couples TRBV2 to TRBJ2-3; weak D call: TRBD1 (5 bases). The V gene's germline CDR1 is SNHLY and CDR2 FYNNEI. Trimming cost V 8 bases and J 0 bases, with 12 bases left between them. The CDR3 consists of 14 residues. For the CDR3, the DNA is TGTGCCAGCGGACACTTATCTAGCACAGATACGCAGTATTTT. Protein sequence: CASGHLSSTDTQYF.

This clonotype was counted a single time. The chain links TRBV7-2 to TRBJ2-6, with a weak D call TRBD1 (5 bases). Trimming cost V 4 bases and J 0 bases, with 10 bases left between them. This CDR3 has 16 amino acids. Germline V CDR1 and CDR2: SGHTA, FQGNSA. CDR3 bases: TGTGCCAGCAGCTCCAGGGCCCCCTCTGGGGCCAACGTCCTGACTTTC. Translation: CASSSRAPSGANVLTF.

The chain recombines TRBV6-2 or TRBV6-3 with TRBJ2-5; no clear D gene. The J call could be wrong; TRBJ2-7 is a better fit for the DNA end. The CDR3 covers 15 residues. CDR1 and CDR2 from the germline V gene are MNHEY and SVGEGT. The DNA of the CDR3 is TGTGCCAGCAGTTACGAGGCAGTTGATTCCTACGAGCAGTACTTC. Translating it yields CASSYEAVDSYEQYF.